The 7 T cell receptor beta chains below come from one sample, sequenced in a study of T cell repertoires in cytomegalovirus infection. TCRdb re-analysed the reads in MiXCR, keeping a single row per CDR3 protein. This table holds roughly 280,000 distinct CDR3 sequences, 22% found once. Antigen specificity for these receptors is unknown. Sequencing was performed on cultured PBMCs, taken from culture after CMV antigen stimulation. The receptors were gathered from a human donor in good health (CMV status not recorded). Some clones in this sample may be carry-over from other donors' samples.

This clonotype was counted a few times. The genes are TRBV11-3 and TRBJ2-1, with 13 bases that match TRBD2. The V segment lost 5 bases and the J segment 6 bases; nucleotides outside the gene matches: 7. The CDR3 spans 16 residues. Germline-derived CDR1 and CDR2 are SGHNT and YENEEA. The CDR3 reads CASSQPGLAGSNEQFF. For the CDR3, the DNA is TGTGCCAGCAGCCAACCGGGACTAGCGGGGAGCAATGAGCAGTTCTTC.

This clonotype showed up many times. The chain employs TRBV7-2 and TRBJ1-1; 8 bases agree with TRBD1. This CDR3 has 14 residues. V shed 7 bases, J shed 3 bases, and the junction held 7 bases outside the gene matches. Germline V gene lookup returns CDR1 SGHTA and CDR2 FQGNSA. CDR3 DNA: TGTGCCAGCAACAAAAACAGGGGGGACACTGAAGCTTTCTTT. This sequence encodes CASNKNRGDTEAFF.

This chain links TRBV12-3 or TRBV12-4 with TRBJ2-4; a possible D gene is TRBD1 (7 bases). V lost 7 bases and J 9 bases, leaving 19 bases between the germline ends. The CDR3 totals 14 residues. The CDR3 loop is CASNPIGGGGIQYF. CDR3 nucleotides: TGTGCCAGCAACCCCATTGGAGGGGGCGGCATTCAGTACTTC.

There are many counts of this clonotype. V usage is TRBV7-2 and J usage is TRBJ2-2; D gene ambiguous. Germline V gives CDR1 SGHTA, CDR2 FQGNSA. The CDR3 is 12 residues long. The germline V and J ends were trimmed by 4 bases and 3 bases, with 3 bases remaining between them. CDR3 in DNA: TGTGCCAGCAGCTCAGACACCGGGGAGCTGTTTTTT. This codes for CASSSDTGELFF.

The rearrangement uses TRBV12-3 or TRBV12-4 and TRBJ1-2; a possible D gene is TRBD1 (5 bases). The CDR3 consists of 13 residues. V was cut by 6 bases and J by 4 bases, with 12 bases left in between. The chain's CDR3 is CASRPQGPYGYTF. CDR3 DNA: TGTGCCAGCAGGCCGCAGGGTCCCTATGGCTACACCTTC.

V is TRBV4-3 and J is TRBJ2-3; 11 nucleotides agree with TRBD2. This CDR3 is 16 amino acids long. Trimming cost V 0 bases and J 3 bases; bases outside gene matches: 2. Germline V gene lookup returns CDR1 LGHNA and CDR2 YSLEER. The CDR3 bases are TGCGCCAGCAGCCAAGATACTAGCGGGAGTACAGATACGCAGTATTTT. Encoded protein: CASSQDTSGSTDTQYF.

This clonotype was seen at least ten times. CDR3 in amino acids: CASIFGTGSNEQFF. In nucleotides, the CDR3 is TGTGCCAGCATTTTTGGAACAGGGAGTAATGAGCAGTTCTTC. The chain recombines TRBV12-3 or TRBV12-4 with TRBJ2-1, with D possibly being TRBD1 (6 bases). Trimming removed 7 bases from V and 7 bases from J, with 17 bases in between. The CDR3 runs 14 residues.